The entry below describes one T cell receptor beta chain. Its specificity is unknown. Some clones are missing from TCRdb's copy, which holds only in-frame ones; the method was immunoSEQ multiplex PCR. Here the sample spans roughly 100,000 clones, 70% to 90% being singletons. CDR3 size: 15 residues. These data originate in a study of identifying expanded T cells in peripheral blood. Study-wide results and caveats: Approximately two-week clone count variance significantly increased as total template count grew. About 1.3 clones differed between technical replicates, versus around 15 and 19 over time.

Sequencing input: blood. This chain links TRBV21-1 with TRBJ2-1. TRBV21-1 is labeled a pseudogene. This sequence was found in a person aged 18 to 70 in good health. The CDR3 DNA reads as TGTGCCAGCAGTCCCGAGGGGGGCCCTTACAATGAGCAGTTCTTC. Translated, it gives CASSPEGGPYNEQFF.